This passage covers 29 T cell receptor beta chains from one sample sequenced in a study of CD8 T cells in ankylosing spondylitis. Whole-study findings and limits: A motif in TCR beta, a set of eight or nine highly homologous variants, appeared characteristic of ankylosing spondylitis blood.

Which antigens these TCRs recognize remains unknown. TCRdb reanalysed the 5' RACE reads using MiXCR and keeps one entry per CDR3 protein. The table lists roughly 350,000 distinct CDR3 sequences, approximately 8% of them singletons. The specimen was blood, either unsorted or a sorted T cell fraction (not recorded which). These receptors were taken from a male donor with ankylosing spondylitis.

The CDR3 DNA reads as TGCGCCAGCAGTTGGAGGGTGGAGGACGGGGAGCTGTTTTTT. The encoded protein is CASSWRVEDGELFF. J is TRBJ2-2 and V is TRBV10-1; possibly TRBD2 for D (6 bases). The V and J ends lost 5 bases and 7 bases respectively, with 14 bases between them. Germline V CDR1 and CDR2: WNHNN, SYGVQD (reference sequence). The CDR3 length is 14 residues.

This clonotype came up many times. This sequence joins TRBV29-1 and TRBJ2-1; D possibly uses TRBD1 or TRBD2 (5 bases each). Germline V gene data show CDR1 as SQVTM and CDR2 as ANQGSEA. V shed 6 bases and J shed 0 bases, with 15 bases lying between them. The CDR3 has 15 residues. The CDR3 sequence: CSVTTGPTSYNEQFF. The CDR3 coding sequence is TGCAGCGTGACTACGGGACCGACCTCCTACAATGAGCAGTTCTTC.

This chain joins TRBV7-8 and TRBJ2-1, with 8 bases that match TRBD1. CDR1 SGHVS and CDR2 FQNEAQ come from the germline V gene. V trimming: 5 bases; J trimming: 3 bases; junction bases outside the gene matches: 6. The CDR3 is made up of 15 amino acids. For the CDR3, the DNA is TGTGCCAGCAGCATTCAGGGGGCTTTCTACAATGAGCAGTTCTTC. It codes for CASSIQGAFYNEQFF.

This clonotype was detected only a few times. V gene TRBV19 combines with J gene TRBJ1-5, with D unclear. V lost 6 bases and J 3 bases, leaving 12 bases between the germline ends. Per the germline V gene, CDR1 is LNHDA and CDR2 is SQIVND (reference sequence). CDR3 length: 14 amino acids. The CDR3 protein is CASRPSVDNQPQHF. The CDR3, as DNA: TGTGCCAGTAGGCCCTCGGTCGACAATCAGCCCCAGCATTTT. Full variable domain (missing parts from reference TRBV19 and TRBJ1-5): DGGITQSPKYLFRKEGQNVTLSCEQNLNHDAMYWYRQDPGQGLRLIYYSQIVNDFQKGDIAEGYSVSREKKESFPLTVTSAQKNPTAFYLCASRPSVDNQPQHFGDGTRLSIL.

The rearrangement joins TRBV4-2 to TRBJ2-1; D is unclear. The germline gives CDR1 LGHNA, CDR2 YNFKEQ. The V end was cut by 4 bases, the J end by 8 bases, with 12 bases between. This CDR3 has 13 amino acids. The CDR3 spells CASSPVLRDEQFF. The CDR3 region has the DNA TGTGCCAGCAGCCCCGTTCTTAGGGATGAGCAGTTCTTC.

The sample holds many counts of this clonotype. The V gene is TRBV24-1, the J gene TRBJ2-1; TRBD2 agrees at 8 bases. The CDR3 extends over 15 amino acids. V shed 11 bases and J 4 bases; nucleotides not matched to a gene: 12. Germline V CDR1 and CDR2: KGHDR, SFDVKD. In nucleotides, the CDR3 is TGTGCCATTGCGGGAGGAGGGTCCCAATACAATGAGCAGTTCTTC. It encodes CAIAGGGSQYNEQFF.

This clonotype has a count of ten or more. The chain joins TRBV29-1 to TRBJ2-1, with TRBD2 as a possible D gene (5 bases). There are 18 residues in the CDR3. Looked up from germline, CDR1 is SQVTM and CDR2 is ANQGSEA. V was shortened by 0 bases and J by 4 bases, with 22 bases between the two germline ends. CDR3 sequence: CSVEDLRRLPSAYNEQFF. CDR3 sequence (DNA): TGCAGCGTTGAAGATCTTCGGAGGCTGCCCTCTGCTTACAATGAGCAGTTCTTC.

In this sample, this clonotype turned up many times. The chain carries TRBV28 and TRBJ2-4; D ambiguous. The germline V and J ends were trimmed by 2 bases and 0 bases, with 5 bases remaining between them. CDR3 size: 14 residues. CDR1 and CDR2 (germline): MDHEN, SYDVKM. CDR3 DNA: TGTGCCAGCAGTTTAGGTCTAGCCAAAAACATTCAGTACTTC. Translated, it gives CASSLGLAKNIQYF.

This chain connects TRBV6-5 to TRBJ2-7, with D uncertain. The germline V and J ends were trimmed by 5 bases and 5 bases, with 16 bases remaining between them. The CDR3 is 14 residues long. Per the germline V gene, CDR1 is MNHEY and CDR2 is SVGAGI. As DNA, the CDR3 is TGTGCCAGCAGTACCCCAGTTACCGGCGACGAGCAGTACTTC. It encodes CASSTPVTGDEQYF.

Note on this clonotype: It may be a read error: a sequence one base away is much more abundant. The J gene is TRBJ2-2, the V gene TRBV28, with unresolved D. V lost 6 bases to trimming and J lost 2 bases, with 22 bases between them. From germline, CDR1 is MDHEN and CDR2 SYDVKM. The CDR3 contains 18 residues. CDR3 residues: CASSLVAEGPQNTGELFF. The CDR3 nucleotides read TGTGCCAGCAGCCTTGTGGCGGAAGGACCCCAAAACACCGGGGAGCTGTTTTTT.

At least ten counts were recorded for this clonotype. The V call is TRBV5-5, the J call TRBJ1-1; D gene uncertain. V was cut by 0 bases and J by 1 base, with 7 bases left in between. The CDR3 runs to 14 residues. The germline CDR1 and CDR2 sequences are SGHKS and YYEKEE (reference sequence). As DNA, the CDR3 is TGTGCCAGCAGCTTGGTTGGCGAGAACACTGAAGCTTTCTTT. Its translation is CASSLVGENTEAFF. The variable domain in full, with the rest retrieved from reference TRBV5-5 and TRBJ1-1, is DAGVTQSPTHLIKTRGQQVTLRCSPISGHKSVSWYQQVLGQGPQFIFQYYEKEERGRGNFPDRFSARQFPNYSSELNVNALLLGDSALYLCASSLVGENTEAFFGQGTRLTVV.

This clonotype was seen repeatedly, ten times or more. This chain connects TRBV15 to TRBJ2-3; perhaps TRBD2 as D (5 bases). The CDR3 spans 16 residues. Germline CDR1 and CDR2: LNHNV and YYDKDF (reference sequence). V was clipped by 0 bases and J by 4 bases, with 14 bases between them. The DNA for the CDR3 is TGTGCCACCAGCAGAGATCTCCCGGGGAGTTCAGATACGCAGTATTTT. It yields the protein CATSRDLPGSSDTQYF.

This clonotype was counted at least ten times. CDR3 sequence (DNA): TGTGCCAGCAGCTTAGTCGGCAATGCTGCAAACACCATATATTTT. It is translated as CASSLVGNAANTIYF. The rearrangement links TRBV7-9 to TRBJ1-3, with D hard to call. The germline V and J ends were trimmed by 1 base and 6 bases, with 13 bases remaining between them. The CDR3 consists of 15 residues. Germline V lookup: CDR1 SEHNR, CDR2 FQNEAQ (reference sequence).

The table lists this clonotype with a few counts. The chain has TRBV20-1 and TRBJ2-1; 8 bases agree with TRBD2. In germline, CDR1 is DFQATT, CDR2 SNEGSKA (reference sequence). The V segment lost 0 bases and the J segment 7 bases; nucleotides outside the gene matches: 5. The CDR3 is 14 amino acids. CDR3 protein: CSARDPSGGNEQFF. CDR3 bases: TGCAGTGCTAGAGATCCCAGCGGGGGAAATGAGCAGTTCTTC.

This clonotype was picked up many times. The chain employs TRBV6-1 and TRBJ2-3; tentatively, D is TRBD1 (6 bases). The CDR3 length is 13 residues. V gave up 6 bases and J gave up 5 bases, with 12 bases separating them. Per the germline V gene, CDR1 is MNHNS and CDR2 is SASEGT. The CDR3 DNA follows: TGTGCCAGCAGCTCCGGACAGCTAGATACGCAGTATTTT. It translates to CASSSGQLDTQYF.

This clonotype turned up a few times. V is TRBV11-1 and J is TRBJ1-2; 11 nucleotides line up with TRBD1. The CDR3 sequence is 14 residues long. CDR1 SGHAT and CDR2 FQDESV come from the germline V gene (reference sequence). The V and J ends lost 5 bases and 8 bases, in that order; junction bases with no gene match: 7. CDR3: CASSTGQGARGYTF. The DNA of the CDR3 is TGTGCCAGCAGCACCGGACAGGGGGCGAGAGGCTACACCTTC.

The chain couples TRBV10-3 to TRBJ1-3; no reliable D call. The CDR3 runs 14 residues. V gave up 2 bases and J gave up 0 bases, with 5 bases separating them. Germline V gives CDR1 ENHRY, CDR2 SYGVKD. CDR3 sequence reads: CAISENGSGNTIYF. The CDR3 DNA sequence: TGTGCCATCAGTGAGAACGGCTCTGGAAACACCATATATTTT.

This clonotype was counted between two and nine times. This chain joins TRBV20-1 and TRBJ2-7; 10 nucleotides agree with TRBD1. The V gene end was trimmed by 1 base and the J gene end by 4 bases; junction bases not matched to a gene: 4. Germline CDR1 and CDR2: DFQATT and SNEGSKA (reference sequence). The CDR3 spans 14 residues. Written as DNA, the CDR3 is TGCAGTGCTAGAGGGGACAGGGGAATATACGAGCAGTACTTC. It specifies CSARGDRGIYEQYF.

The chain has TRBV29-1 and TRBJ2-2; the D gene is possibly TRBD1 (5 bases). The CDR3 consists of 13 residues. V dropped 6 bases and J dropped 4 bases, with 12 bases sitting between them. Germline V lookup: CDR1 SQVTM, CDR2 ANQGSEA. The CDR3 sequence is CSVDDRSTGELFF. DNA of the CDR3: TGCAGCGTAGATGACAGATCCACCGGGGAGCTGTTTTTT.

This sequence joins TRBV28 and TRBJ2-1, with 10 bases matching TRBD2. V lost 6 bases to trimming and J lost 3 bases; unmatched junction nucleotides: 5. The CDR3 extends over 15 amino acids. CDR1 and CDR2 from the germline V gene are MDHEN and SYDVKM. CDR3 region: CASRYSGGGYNEQFF. CDR3 coding DNA: TGTGCCAGCAGGTACAGCGGGGGGGGCTACAATGAGCAGTTCTTC.

V usage is TRBV5-1 and J usage is TRBJ2-3; weak D call: TRBD2 (5 bases). This CDR3 is 16 amino acids long. Germline lookup yields CDR1 SGHRS and CDR2 YFSETQ. V was shortened by 0 bases and J by 0 bases, with 11 bases between the two germline ends. The CDR3, as DNA: TGCGCCAGCAGCTTGGAACCTAGCAGTAGCACAGATACGCAGTATTTT. It specifies CASSLEPSSSTDTQYF.

This clonotype has at least ten counts. For the CDR3, the DNA is TGTGCCAGCACGTCAGCTCGGGTAGGCCATATCACCGACCAGTACTTC. Its protein product is CASTSARVGHITDQYF. The rearrangement joins TRBV6-2 or TRBV6-3 to TRBJ2-7; D is undetermined. The CDR3 has 16 amino acids. Germline CDR1 MNHEY, CDR2 SVGEGT. V lost 7 bases and J lost 10, with 29 bases in between.

This clonotype occurred a few times. The chain uses TRBV6-5 and TRBJ2-7; D unresolved. The CDR3 sequence is 15 residues long. The germline V gene has CDR1 MNHEY and CDR2 SVGAGI. V shed 0 bases and J shed 0 bases, with 9 bases lying between them. For the CDR3, the DNA is TGTGCCAGCAGTTACTCGTGGCGCCCCTCCTACGAGCAGTACTTC. Its protein product is CASSYSWRPSYEQYF.

This clonotype was recorded a few times. The chain joins TRBV7-9 to TRBJ2-1; 7 positions agree with TRBD1. Germline V gene lookup returns CDR1 SEHNR and CDR2 FQNEAQ (reference sequence). The ends lost 0 bases at V and 6 bases at J; junction bases unmatched: 11. This CDR3 is 17 amino acids long. CDR3 coding DNA: TGTGCCAGCAGCTTAGCGAACCTCCGCCGGGACAGCAATGAGCAGTTCTTC. This sequence encodes CASSLANLRRDSNEQFF.

This clonotype was found many times. This chain links TRBV10-3 with TRBJ2-7, with 10 bases that match TRBD2. The V segment lost 7 bases and the J segment 6 bases; nucleotides outside the gene matches: 6. In germline, CDR1 is ENHRY, CDR2 SYGVKD. The CDR3 sequence is 13 residues long. CDR3 protein: CAITWVAGGEQYF. The CDR3 DNA follows: TGTGCCATCACCTGGGTAGCGGGGGGCGAGCAGTACTTC.

This clonotype was detected only a few times. The V gene is TRBV7-6, the J gene TRBJ2-7; 8 positions agree with TRBD1. The ends lost 4 bases at V and 3 bases at J; junction bases unmatched: 2. Germline CDR1 and CDR2: SGHVS and FNYEAQ. The CDR3 is made up of 13 amino acids. The CDR3 spells CASSWGQDYEQYF. The CDR3 bases are TGTGCCAGCAGCTGGGGACAGGACTACGAGCAGTACTTC.

In this sample, this clonotype turned up a few times. The chain has TRBV4-1 and TRBJ1-1, with a weak D call TRBD1 (5 bases). CDR1 is MGHRA, CDR2 YSYEKL, per germline. Trimming took off 4 bases at V and 8 bases at J, with 17 bases between the two ends. This CDR3 comprises 14 residues. For the CDR3, the DNA is TGCGCCAGCAGCCTAGGGGCTGTCGGACCCGAAGCTTTCTTT. It yields the protein CASSLGAVGPEAFF.

This clonotype was detected many times. This chain joins TRBV5-1 and TRBJ2-1, with 15 bases fitting TRBD2. CDR3 length equals 17 residues. V shed 4 bases, J shed 7 bases, and the junction held 9 bases outside the gene matches. Germline V CDR1 and CDR2: SGHRS, YFSETQ. CDR3: CASSRRTSGREMNEQFF. CDR3 sequence (DNA): TGCGCCAGCAGCAGGCGGACTAGCGGGAGGGAGATGAATGAGCAGTTCTTC.

This clonotype has more than one count but fewer than ten. The rearrangement links TRBV15 to TRBJ2-2, with 14 bases identical to TRBD2. The J segment lost 0 bases and the V segment lost 4 bases, leaving 7 bases of the junction unmatched. Germline V gene lookup returns CDR1 LNHNV and CDR2 YYDKDF (reference sequence). The CDR3 is 19 residues long. The CDR3 nucleotides read TGTGCCACCAGCATAACGAAGGGACTAGCGGGGGCGAACACCGGGGAGCTGTTTTTT. The encoded protein is CATSITKGLAGANTGELFF.